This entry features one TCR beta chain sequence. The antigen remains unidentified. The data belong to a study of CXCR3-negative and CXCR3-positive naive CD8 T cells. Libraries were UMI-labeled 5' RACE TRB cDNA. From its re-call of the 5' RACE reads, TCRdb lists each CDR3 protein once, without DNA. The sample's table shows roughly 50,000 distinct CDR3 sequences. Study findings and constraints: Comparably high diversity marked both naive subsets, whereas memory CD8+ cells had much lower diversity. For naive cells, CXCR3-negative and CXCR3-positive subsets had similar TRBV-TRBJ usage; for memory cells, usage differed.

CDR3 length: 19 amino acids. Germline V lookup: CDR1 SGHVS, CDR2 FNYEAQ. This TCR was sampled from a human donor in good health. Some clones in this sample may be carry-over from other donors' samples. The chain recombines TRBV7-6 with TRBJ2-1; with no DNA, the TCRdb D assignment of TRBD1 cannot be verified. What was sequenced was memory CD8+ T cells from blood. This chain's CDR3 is CASSLAPLGGHLTYNEQFF.